This note documents a single TCR beta chain sequence. Antigen unknown. This record comes from a study of T-cell memory formation after mild COVID-19. The wider study: In these data, TCR clusters were largely donor specific. The study, taken as a whole, reports: Pre-infection memory harbored some responding clones, suggesting cross-reactive memory joined. Shrinking CD4+ clones resided mostly in CM and EM, and CD8+ ones in EMRA. Day 15 to 85 contractors were CD4/CD8 balanced; later expanders leaned CD4+.

TCRdb re-called the 5' RACE reads through MiXCR, storing one row per CDR3 protein. Of about 340,000 distinct CDR3 sequences listed, 13% are singletons. CDR3 length equals 18 residues. The sample consisted of PBMCs or a T cell subset sorted from them (not recorded which). V gene TRBV21-1 combines with J gene TRBJ2-7; the D call TRBD1 from the table was never checked on the DNA. TRBV21-1 is listed as a pseudogene. The clonotype was recovered from a young man who had mild COVID-19 (a few samples of this study predate the infection). Cell type and time point are not known. CDR3 loop: CASSNRDRPLHYGYEQYV. The DNA of the CDR3 is TGTGCCAGCAGCAACCGGGACAGGCCGCTCCACTATGGATACGAGCAGTACGTC.